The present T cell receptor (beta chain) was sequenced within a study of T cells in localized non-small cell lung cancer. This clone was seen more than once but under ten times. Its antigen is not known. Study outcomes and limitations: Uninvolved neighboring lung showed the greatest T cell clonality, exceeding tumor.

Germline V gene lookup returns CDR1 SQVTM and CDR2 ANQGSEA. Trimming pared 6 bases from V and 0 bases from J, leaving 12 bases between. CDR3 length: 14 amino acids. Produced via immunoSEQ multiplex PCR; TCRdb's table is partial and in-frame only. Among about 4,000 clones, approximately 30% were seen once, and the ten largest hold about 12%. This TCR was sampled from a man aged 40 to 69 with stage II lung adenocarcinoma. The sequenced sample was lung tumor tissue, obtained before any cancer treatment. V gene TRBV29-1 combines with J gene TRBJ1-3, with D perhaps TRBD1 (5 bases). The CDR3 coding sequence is TGCAGCGTGAACTCCAGGGCCTCTGGAAACACCATATATTTT. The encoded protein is CSVNSRASGNTIYF. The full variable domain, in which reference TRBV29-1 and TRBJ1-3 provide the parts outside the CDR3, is SAVISQKPSRDICQRGTSLTIQCQVDSQVTMMFWYRQQPGQSLTLIATANQGSEATYESGFVIDKFPISRPNLTFSTLTVSNMSPEDSSIYLCSVNSRASGNTIYFGEGSWLTVV.